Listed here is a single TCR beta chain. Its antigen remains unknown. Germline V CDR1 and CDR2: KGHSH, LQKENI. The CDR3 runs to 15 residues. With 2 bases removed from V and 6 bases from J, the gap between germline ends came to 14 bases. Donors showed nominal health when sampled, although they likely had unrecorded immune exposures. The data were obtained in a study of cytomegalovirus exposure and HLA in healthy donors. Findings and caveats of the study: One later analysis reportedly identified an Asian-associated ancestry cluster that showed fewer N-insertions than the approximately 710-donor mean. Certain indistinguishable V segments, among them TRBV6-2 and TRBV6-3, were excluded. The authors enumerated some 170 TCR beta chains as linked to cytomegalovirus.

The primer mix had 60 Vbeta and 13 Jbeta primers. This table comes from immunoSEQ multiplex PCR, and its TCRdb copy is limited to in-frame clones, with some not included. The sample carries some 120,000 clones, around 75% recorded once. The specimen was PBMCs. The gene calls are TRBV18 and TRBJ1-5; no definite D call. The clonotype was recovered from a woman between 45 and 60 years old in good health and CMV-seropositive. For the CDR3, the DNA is TGTGCCAGCTCACCAGGCCAGGTGCCAACTCAGCCCCAGCATTTT. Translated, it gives CASSPGQVPTQPQHF. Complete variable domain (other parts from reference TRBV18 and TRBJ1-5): NAGVMQNPRHLVRRRGQEARLRCSPMKGHSHVYWYRQLPEEGLKFMVYLQKENIIDESGMPKERFSAEFPKEGPSILRIQQVVRGDSAAYFCASSPGQVPTQPQHFGDGTRLSIL.